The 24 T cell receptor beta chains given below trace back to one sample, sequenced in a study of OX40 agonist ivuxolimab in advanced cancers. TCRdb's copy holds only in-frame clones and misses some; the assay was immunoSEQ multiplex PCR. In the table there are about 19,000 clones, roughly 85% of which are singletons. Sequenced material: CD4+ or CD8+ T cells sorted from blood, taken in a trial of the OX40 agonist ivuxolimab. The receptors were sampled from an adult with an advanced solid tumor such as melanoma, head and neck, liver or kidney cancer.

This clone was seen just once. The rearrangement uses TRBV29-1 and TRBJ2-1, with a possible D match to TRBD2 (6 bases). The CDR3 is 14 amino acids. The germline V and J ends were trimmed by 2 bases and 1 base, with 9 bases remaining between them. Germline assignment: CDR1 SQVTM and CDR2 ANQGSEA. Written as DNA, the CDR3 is TGCAGCGTTGAATTAGCGGAGTCCTACAATGAGCAGTTCTTC. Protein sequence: CSVELAESYNEQFF.

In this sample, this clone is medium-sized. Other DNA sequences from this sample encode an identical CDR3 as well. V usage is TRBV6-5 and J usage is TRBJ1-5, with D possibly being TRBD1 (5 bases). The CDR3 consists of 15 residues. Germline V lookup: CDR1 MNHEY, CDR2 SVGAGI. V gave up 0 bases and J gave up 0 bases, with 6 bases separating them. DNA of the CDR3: TGTGCCAGCAGTTACTCGGGGGGTAGCAATCAGCCCCAGCATTTT. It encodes CASSYSGGSNQPQHF.

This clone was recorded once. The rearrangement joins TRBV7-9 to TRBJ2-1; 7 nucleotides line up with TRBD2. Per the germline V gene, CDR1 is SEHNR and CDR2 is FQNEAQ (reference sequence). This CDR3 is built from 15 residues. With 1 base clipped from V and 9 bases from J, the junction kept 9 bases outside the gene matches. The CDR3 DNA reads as TGTGCCAGCAGCTTAGTGGGTCCGGGAGGTGTTGAGCAGTTCTTC. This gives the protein CASSLVGPGGVEQFF.

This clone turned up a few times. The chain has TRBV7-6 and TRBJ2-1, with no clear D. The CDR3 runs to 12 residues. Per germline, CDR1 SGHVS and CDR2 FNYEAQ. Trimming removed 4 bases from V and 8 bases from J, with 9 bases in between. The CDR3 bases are TGTGCCAGCAGCTCAATCATGGATGAGCAGTTCTTC. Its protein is CASSSIMDEQFF. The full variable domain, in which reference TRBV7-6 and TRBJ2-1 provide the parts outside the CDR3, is GAGVSQSPRYKVTKRGQDVALRCDPISGHVSLYWYRQALGQGPEFLTYFNYEAQQDKSGLPNDRFSAERPEGSISTLTIQRTEQRDSAMYRCASSSIMDEQFFGPGTRLTVL.

The chain's CDR3 is CASKRQGHFEAFF. The DNA for the CDR3 is TGTGCCAGCAAGAGACAGGGGCACTTTGAAGCTTTCTTT. The V and J genes are TRBV6-1 and TRBJ1-1; 8 bases are shared with TRBD1. Germline V gives CDR1 MNHNS, CDR2 SASEGT. V shed 7 bases, J shed 7 bases, and the junction held 8 bases outside the gene matches. The CDR3 totals 13 residues.

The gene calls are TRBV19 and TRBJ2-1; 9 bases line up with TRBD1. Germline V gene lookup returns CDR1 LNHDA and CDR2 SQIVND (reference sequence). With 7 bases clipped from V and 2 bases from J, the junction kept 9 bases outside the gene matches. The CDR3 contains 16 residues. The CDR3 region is CASTFPTGGTYNEQFF. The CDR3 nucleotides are TGTGCCAGTACCTTCCCGACAGGGGGTACCTACAATGAGCAGTTCTTC.

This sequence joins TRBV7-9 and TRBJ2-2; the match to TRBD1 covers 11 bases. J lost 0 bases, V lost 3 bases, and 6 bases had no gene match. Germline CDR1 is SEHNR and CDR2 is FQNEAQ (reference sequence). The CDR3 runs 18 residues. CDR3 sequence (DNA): TGTGCCAGCAGCTTCCCGGGACAGGGGGAGCCGAACACCGGGGAGCTGTTTTTT. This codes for CASSFPGQGEPNTGELFF.

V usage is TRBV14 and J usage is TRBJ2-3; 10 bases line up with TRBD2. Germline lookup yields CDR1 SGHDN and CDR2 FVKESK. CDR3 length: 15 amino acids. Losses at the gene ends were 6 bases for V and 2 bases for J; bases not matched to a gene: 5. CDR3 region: CASRTGTSATDTQYF. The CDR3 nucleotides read TGTGCCAGCAGAACCGGGACTAGCGCCACAGATACGCAGTATTTT.

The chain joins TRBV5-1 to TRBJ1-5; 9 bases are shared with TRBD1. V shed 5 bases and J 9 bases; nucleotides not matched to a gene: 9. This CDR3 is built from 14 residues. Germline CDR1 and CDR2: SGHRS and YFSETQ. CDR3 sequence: CASRKGQGLWPQHF. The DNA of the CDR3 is TGCGCCAGCAGAAAGGGACAGGGCCTATGGCCCCAGCATTTT.

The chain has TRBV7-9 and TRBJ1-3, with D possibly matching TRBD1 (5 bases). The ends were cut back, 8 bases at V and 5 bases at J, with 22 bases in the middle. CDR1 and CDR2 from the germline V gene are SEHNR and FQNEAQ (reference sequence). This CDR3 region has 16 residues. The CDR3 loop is CASSSVGQLPRNTIYF. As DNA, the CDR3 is TGTGCCAGCTCCTCTGTGGGGCAACTTCCCCGAAACACCATATATTTT. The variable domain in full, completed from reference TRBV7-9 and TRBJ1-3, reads DTGVSQNPRHKITKRGQNVTFRCDPISEHNRLYWYRQTLGQGPEFLTYFQNEAQLEKSRLLSDRFSAERPKGSFSTLEIQRTEQGDSAMYLCASSSVGQLPRNTIYFGEGSWLTVV.

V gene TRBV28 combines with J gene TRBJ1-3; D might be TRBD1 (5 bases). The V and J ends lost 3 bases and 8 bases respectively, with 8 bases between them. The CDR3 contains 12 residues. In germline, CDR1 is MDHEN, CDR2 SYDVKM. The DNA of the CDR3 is TGTGCCAGCAGTTTGTGGGGGGACACCATATATTTT. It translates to CASSLWGDTIYF.

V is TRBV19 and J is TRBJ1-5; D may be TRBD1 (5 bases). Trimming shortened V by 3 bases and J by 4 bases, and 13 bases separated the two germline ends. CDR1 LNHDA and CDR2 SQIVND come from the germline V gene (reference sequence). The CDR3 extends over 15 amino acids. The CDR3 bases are TGTGCCAGTAGTATCACTCAGGAGGGGAATCAGCCCCAGCATTTT. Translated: CASSITQEGNQPQHF.

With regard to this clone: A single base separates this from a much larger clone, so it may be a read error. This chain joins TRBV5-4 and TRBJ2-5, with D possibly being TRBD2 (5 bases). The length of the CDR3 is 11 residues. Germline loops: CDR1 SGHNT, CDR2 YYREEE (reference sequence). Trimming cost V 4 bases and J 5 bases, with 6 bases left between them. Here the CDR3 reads CASSRGETQYF. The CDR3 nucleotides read TGTGCCAGCAGCCGCGGGGAGACCCAGTACTTC. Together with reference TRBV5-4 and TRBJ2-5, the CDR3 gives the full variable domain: ETGVTQSPTHLIKTRGQQVTLRCSSQSGHNTVSWYQQALGQGPQFIFQYYREEENGRGNFPPRFSGLQFPNYSSELNVNALELDDSALYLCASSRGETQYFGPGTRLLVL.

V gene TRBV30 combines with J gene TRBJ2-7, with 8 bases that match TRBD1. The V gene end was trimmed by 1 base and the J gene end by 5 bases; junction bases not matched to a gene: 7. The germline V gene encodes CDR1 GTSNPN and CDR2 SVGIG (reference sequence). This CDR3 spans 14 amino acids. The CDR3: CAWSDRGVIDEQYF. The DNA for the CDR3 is TGTGCCTGGAGTGACAGGGGGGTAATTGACGAGCAGTACTTC.

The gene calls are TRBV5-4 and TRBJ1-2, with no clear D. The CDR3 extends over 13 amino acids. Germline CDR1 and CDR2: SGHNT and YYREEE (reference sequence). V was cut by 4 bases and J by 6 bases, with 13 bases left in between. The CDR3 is CASSPRPYDGYTF. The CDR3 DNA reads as TGTGCCAGCAGCCCCCGCCCCTACGATGGCTACACCTTC.

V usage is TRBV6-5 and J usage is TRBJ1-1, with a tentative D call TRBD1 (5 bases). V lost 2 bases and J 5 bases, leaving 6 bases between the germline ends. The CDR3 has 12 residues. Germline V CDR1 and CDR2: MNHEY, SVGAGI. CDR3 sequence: CASSYGGTEAFF. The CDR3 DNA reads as TGTGCCAGCAGTTACGGGGGGACTGAAGCTTTCTTT.

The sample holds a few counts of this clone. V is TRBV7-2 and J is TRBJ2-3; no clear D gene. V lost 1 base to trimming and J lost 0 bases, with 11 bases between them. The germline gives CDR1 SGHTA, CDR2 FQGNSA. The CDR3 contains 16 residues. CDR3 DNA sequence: TGTGCCAGCAGCTTAGGTGGCAGCCGCAGCACAGATACGCAGTATTTT. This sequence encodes CASSLGGSRSTDTQYF. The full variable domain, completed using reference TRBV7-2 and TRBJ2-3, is GAGVSQSPSNKVTEKGKDVELRCDPISGHTALYWYRQSLGQGLEFLIYFQGNSAPDKSGLPSDRFSAERTGGSVSTLTIQRTQQEDSAVYLCASSLGGSRSTDTQYFGPGTRLTVL.

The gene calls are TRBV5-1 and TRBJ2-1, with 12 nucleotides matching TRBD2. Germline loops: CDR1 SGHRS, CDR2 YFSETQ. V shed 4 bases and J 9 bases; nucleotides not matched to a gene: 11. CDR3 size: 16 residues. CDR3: CASSTVTSGRLSEQFF. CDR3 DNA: TGCGCCAGCAGCACGGTGACTAGCGGGAGACTCTCTGAGCAGTTCTTC.

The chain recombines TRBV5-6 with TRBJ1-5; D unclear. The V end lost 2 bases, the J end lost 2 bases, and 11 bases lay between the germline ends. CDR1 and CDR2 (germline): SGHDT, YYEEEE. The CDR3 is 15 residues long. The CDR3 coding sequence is TGTGCCAGCAGCTTTGGAGGGCATGGCAATCAGCCCCAGCATTTT. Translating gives CASSFGGHGNQPQHF.

CDR3 amino acids: CASGTASYEQYF. In DNA form, the CDR3 reads TGTGCCAGCGGCACGGCGTCCTACGAGCAGTACTTC. The V and J genes are TRBV6-6 and TRBJ2-7, with D unresolved. V was pared by 8 bases and J by 1 base, with 9 bases between. The CDR3 has 12 amino acids. Per germline, CDR1 MNHNY and CDR2 SVGAGI (reference sequence).

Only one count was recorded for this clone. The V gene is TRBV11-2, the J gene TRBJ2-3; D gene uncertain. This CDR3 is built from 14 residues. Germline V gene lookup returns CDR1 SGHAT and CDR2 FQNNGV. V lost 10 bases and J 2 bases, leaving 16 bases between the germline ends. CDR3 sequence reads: CATKRQSVTDTQYF. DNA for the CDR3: TGTGCCACTAAGCGCCAGAGCGTCACAGATACGCAGTATTTT.

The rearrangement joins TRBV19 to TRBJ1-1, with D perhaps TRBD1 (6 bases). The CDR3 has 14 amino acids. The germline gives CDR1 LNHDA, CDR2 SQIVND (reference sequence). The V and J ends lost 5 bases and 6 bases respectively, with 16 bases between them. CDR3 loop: CASSPLQGGAEAFF. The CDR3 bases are TGTGCCAGTAGTCCACTACAGGGAGGCGCTGAAGCTTTCTTT. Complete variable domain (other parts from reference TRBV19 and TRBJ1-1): DGGITQSPKYLFRKEGQNVTLSCEQNLNHDAMYWYRQDPGQGLRLIYYSQIVNDFQKGDIAEGYSVSREKKESFPLTVTSAQKNPTAFYLCASSPLQGGAEAFFGQGTRLTVV.

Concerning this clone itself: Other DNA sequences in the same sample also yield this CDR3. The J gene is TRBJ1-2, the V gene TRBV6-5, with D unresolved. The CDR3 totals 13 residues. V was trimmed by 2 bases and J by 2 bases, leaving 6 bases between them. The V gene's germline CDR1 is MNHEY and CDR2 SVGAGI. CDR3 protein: CASSYSQNYGYTF. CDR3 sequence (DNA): TGTGCCAGCAGTTACAGCCAGAACTATGGCTACACCTTC.

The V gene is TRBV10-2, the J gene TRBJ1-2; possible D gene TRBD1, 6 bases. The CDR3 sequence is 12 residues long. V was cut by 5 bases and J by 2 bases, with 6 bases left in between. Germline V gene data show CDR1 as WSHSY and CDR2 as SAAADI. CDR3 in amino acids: CASSTGNYGYTF. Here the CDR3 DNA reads TGCGCCAGCAGTACAGGGAACTATGGCTACACCTTC.